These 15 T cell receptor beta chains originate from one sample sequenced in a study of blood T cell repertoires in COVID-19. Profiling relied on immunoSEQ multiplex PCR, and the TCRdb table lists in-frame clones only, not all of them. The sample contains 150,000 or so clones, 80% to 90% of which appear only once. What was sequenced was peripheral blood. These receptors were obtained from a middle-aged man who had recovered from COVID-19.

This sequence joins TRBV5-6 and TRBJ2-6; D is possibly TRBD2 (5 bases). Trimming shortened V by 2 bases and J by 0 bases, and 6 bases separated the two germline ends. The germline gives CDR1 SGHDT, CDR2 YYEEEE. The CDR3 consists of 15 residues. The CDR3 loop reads CASSLGSSGANVLTF. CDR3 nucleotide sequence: TGTGCCAGCAGCTTAGGGAGCTCTGGGGCCAACGTCCTGACTTTC.

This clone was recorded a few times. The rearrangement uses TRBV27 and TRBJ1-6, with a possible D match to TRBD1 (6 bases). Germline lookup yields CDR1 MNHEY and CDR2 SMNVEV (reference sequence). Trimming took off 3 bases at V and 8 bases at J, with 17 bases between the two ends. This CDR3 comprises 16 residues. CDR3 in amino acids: CASSLSRGGAYSPLHF. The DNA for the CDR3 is TGTGCCAGCAGTTTGTCCCGGGGGGGGGCTTATTCACCCCTCCACTTT.

This chain's CDR3 is CASSRSTGTYTEAFF. The CDR3 coding sequence is TGTGCCAGCAGCCGTAGTACAGGCACCTACACTGAAGCTTTCTTT. The J gene is TRBJ1-1, the V gene TRBV9, with D perhaps matching TRBD1 (5 bases). This CDR3 comprises 15 residues. Germline CDR1 and CDR2: SGDLS and YYNGEE. Between the trimmed V and J ends, which lost 4 bases and 3 bases, there was a span of 16 bases.

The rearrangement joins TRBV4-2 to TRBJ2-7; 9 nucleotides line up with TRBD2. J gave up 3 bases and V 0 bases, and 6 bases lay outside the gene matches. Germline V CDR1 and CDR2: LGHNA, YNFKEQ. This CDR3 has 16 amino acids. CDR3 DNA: TGTGCCAGCAGCCAAGATCTTGCGGGAGGGCGCTACGAGCAGTACTTC. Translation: CASSQDLAGGRYEQYF.

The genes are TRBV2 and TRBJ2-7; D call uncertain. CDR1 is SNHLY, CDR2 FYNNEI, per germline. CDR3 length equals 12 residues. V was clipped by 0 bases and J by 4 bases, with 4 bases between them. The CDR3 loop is CASSEAQYEQYF. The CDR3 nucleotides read TGTGCCAGCAGTGAAGCCCAGTACGAGCAGTACTTC.

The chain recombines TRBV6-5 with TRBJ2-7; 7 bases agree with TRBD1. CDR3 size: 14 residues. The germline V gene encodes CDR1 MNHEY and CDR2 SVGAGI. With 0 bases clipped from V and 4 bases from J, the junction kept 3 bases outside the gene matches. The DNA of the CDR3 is TGTGCCAGCAGTTACTCGACAGGGCTATACGAGCAGTACTTC. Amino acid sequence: CASSYSTGLYEQYF.

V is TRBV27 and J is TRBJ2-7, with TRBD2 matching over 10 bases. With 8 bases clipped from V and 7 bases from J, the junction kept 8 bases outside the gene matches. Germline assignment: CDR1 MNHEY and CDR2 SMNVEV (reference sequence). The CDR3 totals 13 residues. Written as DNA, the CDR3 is TGTGCCAGCCAACCTAGCGGGAGAGGGGAGCAGTACTTC. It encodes CASQPSGRGEQYF.

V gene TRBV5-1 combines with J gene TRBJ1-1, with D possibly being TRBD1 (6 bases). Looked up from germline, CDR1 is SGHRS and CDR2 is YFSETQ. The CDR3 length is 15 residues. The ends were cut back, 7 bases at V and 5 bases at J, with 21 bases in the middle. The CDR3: CASRASGGLGTEAFF. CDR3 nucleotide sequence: TGCGCCAGCCGGGCCTCCGGGGGGCTTGGAACTGAAGCTTTCTTT. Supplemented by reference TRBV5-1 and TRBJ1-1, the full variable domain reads KAGVTQTPRYLIKTRGQQVTLSCSPISGHRSVSWYQQTPGQGLQFLFEYFSETQRNKGNFPGRFSGRQFSNSRSEMNVSTLELGDSALYLCASRASGGLGTEAFFGQGTRLTVV.

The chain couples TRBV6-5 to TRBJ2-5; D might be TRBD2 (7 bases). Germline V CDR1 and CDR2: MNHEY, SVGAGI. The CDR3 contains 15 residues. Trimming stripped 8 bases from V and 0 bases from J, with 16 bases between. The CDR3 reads CASLRRGGYQETQYF. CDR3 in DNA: TGTGCCAGCCTGCGGAGGGGGGGCTACCAAGAGACCCAGTACTTC.

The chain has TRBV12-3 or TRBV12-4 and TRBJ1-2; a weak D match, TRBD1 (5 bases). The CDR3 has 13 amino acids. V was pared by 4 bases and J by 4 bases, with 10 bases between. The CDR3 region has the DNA TGTGCCAGCAGTTCAGGGCCTCGCTATGGCTACACCTTC. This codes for CASSSGPRYGYTF.

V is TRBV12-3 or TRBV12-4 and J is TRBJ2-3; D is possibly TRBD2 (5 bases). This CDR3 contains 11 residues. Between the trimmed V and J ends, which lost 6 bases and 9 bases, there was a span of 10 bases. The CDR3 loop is CASSIRETQYF. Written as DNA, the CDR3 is TGTGCCAGCAGCATTCGGGAAACGCAGTATTTT.

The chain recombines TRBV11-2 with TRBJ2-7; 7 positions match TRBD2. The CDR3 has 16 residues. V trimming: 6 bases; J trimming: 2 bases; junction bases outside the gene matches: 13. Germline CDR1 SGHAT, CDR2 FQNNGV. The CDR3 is CASSSFSGLLPYEQYF. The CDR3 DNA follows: TGTGCCAGCAGTTCGTTTAGCGGGCTCCTCCCCTACGAGCAGTACTTC. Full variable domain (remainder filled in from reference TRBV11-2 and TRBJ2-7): EAGVAQSPRYKIIEKRQSVAFWCNPISGHATLYWYQQILGQGPKLLIQFQNNGVVDDSQLPKDRFSAERLKGVDSTLKIQPAKLEDSAVYLCASSSFSGLLPYEQYFGPGTRLTVT.

CDR3 residues: CASSPLGDIQYF. CDR3 nucleotide sequence: TGTGCCAGCAGTCCACTCGGGGACATTCAGTACTTC. This chain uses TRBV12-3 or TRBV12-4 with TRBJ2-4; tentatively, D is TRBD2 (5 bases). The CDR3 consists of 12 residues. V was shortened by 5 bases and J by 8 bases, with 10 bases between the two germline ends.

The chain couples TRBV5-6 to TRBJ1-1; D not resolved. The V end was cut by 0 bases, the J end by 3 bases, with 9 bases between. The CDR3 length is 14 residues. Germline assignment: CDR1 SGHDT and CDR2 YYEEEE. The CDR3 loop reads CASSLAGEYTEAFF. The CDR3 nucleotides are TGTGCCAGCAGCTTGGCCGGGGAGTACACTGAAGCTTTCTTT.

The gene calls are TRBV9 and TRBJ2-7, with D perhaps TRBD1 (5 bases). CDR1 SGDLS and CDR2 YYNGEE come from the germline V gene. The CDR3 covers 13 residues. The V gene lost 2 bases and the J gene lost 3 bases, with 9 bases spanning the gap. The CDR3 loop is CASSVDSNYEQYF. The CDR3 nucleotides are TGTGCCAGCAGCGTTGACAGCAACTACGAGCAGTACTTC.